Following are 18 T cell receptor beta chains from one sample sequenced in a study of Ad26.COV2.S vaccination and SARS-CoV-2 variants. The repertoire was sequenced with immunoSEQ multiplex PCR; TCRdb's copy has only in-frame clones and lacks some. Of around 320,000 clones listed, approximately 86% are singletons. The sample's treatment: over 15 received Ad26.COV2.S at low or high dose, single or two shots; about five received placebo; per-sample allocation not given. Specimen acquisition occurred on day 63 following the initial vaccine or placebo injection. This specimen consisted of peripheral blood, obtained in a trial of Ad26.COV2.S vaccine versus placebo. These receptor sequences come from a person between 18 and 60 years old who received the Ad26.COV2.S COVID-19 vaccine or a placebo.

The CDR3 region has the DNA TGTGCCATCAGAGACCAGAGCGGGGGGGCAAACAATGAGCAGTTCTTC. Protein sequence: CAIRDQSGGANNEQFF. The chain joins TRBV10-3 to TRBJ2-1; TRBD2 agrees at 10 bases. The CDR3 is 16 residues long. J was trimmed by 5 bases and V by 6 bases; bases with no gene match: 10. CDR1 is ENHRY, CDR2 SYGVKD, per germline.

This clone has just one count. The gene calls are TRBV7-9 and TRBJ2-7; 7 nucleotides agree with TRBD1. This CDR3 has 15 amino acids. Germline V gene data show CDR1 as SEHNR and CDR2 as FQNEAQ (reference sequence). V was pared by 5 bases and J by 2 bases, with 9 bases of the junction left unmatched. CDR3 coding DNA: TGTGCCAGCAGCCCCCGACAGGGATTAACCTACGAGCAGTACTTC. Protein sequence: CASSPRQGLTYEQYF.

The CDR3 region is CAISEGSRGGSTDTQYF. The CDR3 DNA reads TGTGCCATCAGTGAGGGTAGCCGGGGAGGGAGCACAGATACGCAGTATTTT. The chain employs TRBV10-3 and TRBJ2-3; 7 bases agree with TRBD2. CDR3 length equals 17 residues. CDR1 and CDR2 from the germline V gene are ENHRY and SYGVKD. J was trimmed by 0 bases and V by 2 bases; bases with no gene match: 8.

The rearrangement uses TRBV14 and TRBJ1-2; TRBD1 might be the D (5 bases). The CDR3 runs 18 residues. Germline CDR1 SGHDN, CDR2 FVKESK. V gave up 0 bases and J gave up 5 bases, with 22 bases separating them. This chain's CDR3 is CASSQEIMRGRLPYGYTF. CDR3 DNA: TGTGCCAGCAGCCAAGAAATAATGAGGGGTCGGTTACCGTATGGCTACACCTTC.

This clone was seen once. The chain links TRBV27 to TRBJ2-1; D assignment may be TRBD1 or TRBD2 (6 bases each). Germline V lookup: CDR1 MNHEY, CDR2 SMNVEV (reference sequence). CDR3 length equals 14 residues. Trimming removed 7 bases at V and 7 bases at J, with 17 bases between. The CDR3 is CASTRVGGVNEQFF. As DNA, the CDR3 is TGTGCCAGCACTCGGGTCGGGGGCGTAAATGAGCAGTTCTTC.

The rearrangement joins TRBV25-1 to TRBJ2-1; 8 bases map to TRBD2. The CDR3 extends over 18 amino acids. Germline CDR1 is MGHDK and CDR2 is SYGVNS. J gave up 5 bases and V 0 bases, and 12 bases lay outside the gene matches. The CDR3 loop reads CASSEYLRGGPLHNEQFF. As DNA, the CDR3 is TGTGCCAGCAGTGAATACCTCCGCGGGGGGCCCCTCCACAATGAGCAGTTCTTC.

The CDR3 nucleotides read TGTGCCAGCAGTGAACAGGCCTACGAGCAGTACTTC. This gives the protein CASSEQAYEQYF. V is TRBV2 and J is TRBJ2-7; the D is unclear. Germline V lookup: CDR1 SNHLY, CDR2 FYNNEI. The CDR3 has 12 amino acids. Deletions cut 2 bases from V and 2 bases from J, with 4 bases between.

The V call is TRBV25-1, the J call TRBJ1-6, with D maybe TRBD1 (6 bases). This CDR3 comprises 17 residues. CDR1 is MGHDK, CDR2 SYGVNS, per germline. The V end was cut by 2 bases, the J end by 1 base, with 12 bases between. The CDR3 region is CASSEVKGVSYNSPLHF. The CDR3 DNA follows: TGTGCCAGCAGTGAAGTTAAGGGGGTTTCCTATAATTCACCCCTCCACTTT.

This clone is a singleton in its sample. The rearrangement uses TRBV12-3 or TRBV12-4 and TRBJ1-4; D remains ambiguous. This CDR3 contains 13 residues. The V end lost 3 bases, the J end lost 8 bases, and 10 bases lay between the germline ends. CDR3 residues: CASSFYPSEKLFF. The CDR3 DNA reads as TGTGCCAGCAGTTTTTACCCGTCGGAAAAACTGTTTTTT.

The chain joins TRBV28 to TRBJ2-7, with D maybe TRBD1 (6 bases). Germline CDR1 is MDHEN and CDR2 is SYDVKM. The CDR3 contains 14 residues. Trimming cost V 6 bases and J 2 bases, with 14 bases left between them. The CDR3 bases are TGTGCCAGCAGATTCAGGGGCTTGACCTACGAGCAGTACTTC. This sequence encodes CASRFRGLTYEQYF.

The CDR3 DNA is TGCAGCGCTATCACAGGGGGAGGCAATCAGCCCCAGCATTTT. This sequence encodes CSAITGGGNQPQHF. This chain uses TRBV29-1 with TRBJ1-5, with 8 bases fitting TRBD1. Germline values: CDR1 SQVTM, CDR2 ANQGSEA. The CDR3 extends over 14 amino acids. J was trimmed by 2 bases and V by 7 bases; bases with no gene match: 7.

The rearrangement links TRBV9 to TRBJ1-4, with TRBD1 matching 7 bases. The CDR3 has 16 amino acids. Germline lookup yields CDR1 SGDLS and CDR2 YYNGEE. Trimming removed 3 bases from V and 2 bases from J; junction bases left unmatched: 7. DNA for the CDR3: TGTGCCAGCAGCGCCACAGGGGCTGCGACTAATGAAAAACTGTTTTTT. This encodes CASSATGAATNEKLFF.

J is TRBJ2-1 and V is TRBV9, with 8 positions matching TRBD2. The CDR3 runs to 14 residues. From germline, CDR1 is SGDLS and CDR2 YYNGEE. V dropped 0 bases and J dropped 9; count of bases not matched to a gene: 5. The CDR3 nucleotides are TGTGCCAGCAGCGTAGCCGGGGGGGCCACTGAGCAGTTCTTC. Amino acid sequence: CASSVAGGATEQFF.

The chain joins TRBV19 to TRBJ1-5; D is possibly TRBD1 (5 bases). The CDR3 contains 15 residues. V lost 11 bases, J lost 3 bases, and 20 bases lay in between. Germline values: CDR1 LNHDA, CDR2 SQIVND (reference sequence). CDR3 nucleotides: TGTGCCTCAAACCAAGATACAGGATTCAATCAGCCCCAGCATTTT. Translation: CASNQDTGFNQPQHF.

The chain carries TRBV28 and TRBJ1-4; perhaps TRBD1 as D (5 bases). Germline V CDR1 and CDR2: MDHEN, SYDVKM. The ends were cut back, 9 bases at V and 3 bases at J, with 14 bases in the middle. The CDR3 loop spans 14 amino acids. The CDR3 coding sequence is TGTGCCAGTTCGGTGGGGGGTTCTAATGAAAAACTGTTTTTT. This encodes CASSVGGSNEKLFF.

As DNA, the CDR3 is TGTGCCAGCTCCTCAAGGGGACCCGATACCTACGAGCAGTACTTC. The encoded protein is CASSSRGPDTYEQYF. The chain combines TRBV2 with TRBJ2-7; D may correspond to TRBD1 or TRBD2 (5 bases each). Trimming left V 8 bases short and J 2 bases short, with 19 bases between. The CDR3 totals 15 residues. Germline assignment: CDR1 SNHLY and CDR2 FYNNEI.

This clone was seen a single time. V gene TRBV5-1 combines with J gene TRBJ1-1, with 8 bases fitting TRBD1. V trimming: 4 bases; J trimming: 4 bases; junction bases outside the gene matches: 9. Per germline, CDR1 SGHRS and CDR2 YFSETQ. The CDR3 spans 15 residues. The DNA of the CDR3 is TGCGCCAGCAGCGGCGGACAGGGCGGGGGCACTGAAGCTTTCTTT. It is translated as CASSGGQGGGTEAFF.

The chain joins TRBV10-2 to TRBJ1-5, with 10 bases identical to TRBD1. The CDR3 runs 15 residues. Trimming removed 5 bases from V and 2 bases from J; junction bases left unmatched: 3. From germline, CDR1 is WSHSY and CDR2 SAAADI. CDR3 sequence reads: CASSPGTGGNQPQHF. DNA for the CDR3: TGCGCCAGCAGTCCAGGGACAGGGGGCAATCAGCCCCAGCATTTT.